The subject of this entry is one T cell receptor (beta chain). The data were obtained in a study of blood T cell repertoires in COVID-19. Original processing notes: From reference gene primer amplification, estimates of nucleated cell counts were derived. Profiling relied on immunoSEQ multiplex PCR, and the TCRdb table lists in-frame clones only, not all of them. V and J calls plus clone size are reproduced from that table; the DNA served to infer D and trimming. The sample has fewer than 90,000 clones, about 86% seen once; the top ten hold about 15%. With 5 bases removed from V and 8 bases from J, the gap between germline ends came to 21 bases. The germline V gene has CDR1 MNHEY and CDR2 SVGAGI. The CDR3 is 15 residues long.

This TCR was sampled from a man older than 75 in a cohort sampled during active COVID-19. Material: peripheral blood. The rearrangement uses TRBV6-5 and TRBJ1-2; D gene ambiguous. The CDR3 coding sequence is TGTGCCAGCAGTCGCATAACACAGCTTTCTATGGGCTACACCTTC. Amino acids: CASSRITQLSMGYTF.